This TCR beta chain appears in the sequencing data of a study of shared clonotypes between healthy human individuals. Germline V CDR1 and CDR2: GTSNPN, SVGIG (reference sequence). V was shortened by 3 bases and J by 5 bases, with 16 bases between the two germline ends. CDR3 length: 15 amino acids. Study outcomes and limitations: Of the naive CD4 clonotypes, about 5% were shared across a handful of donors. Richness estimates generally favored naive over memory subsets. All-four-donor shared clonotypes had higher generation probabilities than non-shared clonotypes did.

Terminally differentiated effector memory CD45RA+ cells were excluded by CCR7 positive selection of CD45RO-negative cells. Of note for this clone: As yet, its antigen is unknown.

Several immunoSEQ 96-well plates shared each subset's DNA, each plate a replicate. Only in-frame clones appear in the TCRdb table, and some are missing; sequencing was by immunoSEQ multiplex PCR. The sample consists of about 600,000 clones, over 95% of them appearing once. This sequence joins TRBV30 and TRBJ1-4; the D is unclear. The TCR was taken from a woman younger than 45 in good health. The material sequenced was naive CD8+ T cells sorted from blood. The CDR3 region has the DNA TGTGCCTGGAGCCAAGGTAGCGGGTCCAATGAAAAACTGTTTTTT. It yields the protein CAWSQGSGSNEKLFF.